This T cell receptor beta chain came from a study of T cells after yellow fever vaccination. Whole-study context: In the case of low-cell-number fractions, SMART-Seq v4 Ultra Low Input was used for preparation. Study-level points and caveats: There was a possibility that FACS-sorted repertoires contained abundant clonotypes contaminating from the bulk population. Clonotype sharing between CD4 and CD8 compartments was small. Once the booster was given, most primary-vaccination clones reappeared, at 95% to 97% for CD4 and roughly 90% for CD8.

This clonotype was detected ten times or more. Its cognate antigen is unknown. In TCRdb, the 5' RACE reads were re-called with MiXCR into one record per CDR3 protein. The data hold about 250,000 distinct CDR3 sequences, with roughly 4% observed a single time. The CDR3 spans 12 residues. Trimming removed 5 bases from V and 1 base from J, with 6 bases in between. This sequence originates from a man between 18 and 29 years old who received the YFV17D yellow fever vaccine. This chain uses TRBV12-3 or TRBV12-4 with TRBJ2-7; D is uncertain. Sequences were derived from PBMCs, sampled 15 days after the yellow fever booster vaccination. In DNA, the CDR3 is TGTGCCAGCAGTATCTTATCCTACGAGCAGTACTTC. Its protein is CASSILSYEQYF.